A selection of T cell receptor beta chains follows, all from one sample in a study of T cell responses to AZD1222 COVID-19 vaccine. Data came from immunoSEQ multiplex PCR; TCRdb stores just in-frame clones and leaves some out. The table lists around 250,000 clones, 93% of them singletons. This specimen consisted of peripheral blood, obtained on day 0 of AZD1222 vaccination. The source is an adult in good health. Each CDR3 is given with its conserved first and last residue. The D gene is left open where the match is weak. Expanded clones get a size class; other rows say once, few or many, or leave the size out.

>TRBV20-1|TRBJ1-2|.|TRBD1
TGCAGTGCTAGTGACAGGGGATTGTCGTATGGCTACACCTTC
CSASDRGLSYGYTF
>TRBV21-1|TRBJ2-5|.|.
TGTGCCAGCAAAATCTGGGCAGAGGAGACCCAGTACTTC
CASKIWAEETQYF
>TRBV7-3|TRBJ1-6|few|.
TGTGCCAGCAGCTTAACGGACGCCTCCACCCTCCACTTT
CASSLTDASTLHF
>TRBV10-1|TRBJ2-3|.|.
TGCGCCAGCAGTGACCTCCCGTGGACTAATAGCACAGATACGCAGTATTTT
CASSDLPWTNSTDTQYF
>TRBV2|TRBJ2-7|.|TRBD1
TGTGCCAGCACCCCGCGGGACAGGGGGTTTACCTACGAGCAGTACTTC
CASTPRDRGFTYEQYF
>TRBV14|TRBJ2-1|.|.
TGTGCCAGCAGCCTTCACCGGACCACAGGGAACAATGAGCAGTTCTTC
CASSLHRTTGNNEQFF
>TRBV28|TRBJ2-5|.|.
TGTGCCCGAGAGACGCGGGCTGGGGAGACCCAGTACTTC
CARETRAGETQYF
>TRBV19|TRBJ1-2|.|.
TGTGCCAGTAAGCGGGTAAACTATGGCTACACCTTC
CASKRVNYGYTF
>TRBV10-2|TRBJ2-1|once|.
TGCGCCAGCACCACGACGCGCAATGAGCAGTTCTTC
CASTTTRNEQFF
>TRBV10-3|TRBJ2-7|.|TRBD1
TGTGCCAGTCGACAGGGTTGGGACGAGCAGTACTTC
CASRQGWDEQYF
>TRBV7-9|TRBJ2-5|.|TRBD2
TGTGCCAGCAGCTCCCTTGAAGCGGGAACGCATGAGACCCAGTACTTC
CASSSLEAGTHETQYF
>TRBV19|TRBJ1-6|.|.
TGTGCCAGTAGTATTCTGCCGGCCTATAATTCACCCCTCCACTTT
CASSILPAYNSPLHF
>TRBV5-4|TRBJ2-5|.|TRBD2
TGTGCCAGCAGCGCCTGGGGGGGAGGGGAGACCCAGTACTTC
CASSAWGGGETQYF
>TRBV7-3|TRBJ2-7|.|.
TGTGCCAGCGGCAGGGACCCAGGCGCCGAGCAGTACTTC
CASGRDPGAEQYF
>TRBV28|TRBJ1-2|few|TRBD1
TGTGCCAGCAGTTGGATTCGGACAGGGGAAAAAACCTTC
CASSWIRTGEKTF
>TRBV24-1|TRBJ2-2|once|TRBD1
TGTGCCACCAGTGATTTCCCCGGCGGGACAGGGCCCACCGGGGAGCTGTTTTTT
CATSDFPGGTGPTGELFF
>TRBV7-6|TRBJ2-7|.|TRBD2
TGTGCCAGCAGCCCCCTAGCGGGGATCGGGTACGAGCAGTACTTC
CASSPLAGIGYEQYF
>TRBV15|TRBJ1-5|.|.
TGTGCCACCAGCGGGCGAGGGGGGGCTAATCAGCCCCAGCATTTT
CATSGRGGANQPQHF